Below, 4 T cell receptor beta chains from the same sample are listed, as sequenced in a study of T cell responses to AZD1222 COVID-19 vaccine. The repertoire was sequenced with immunoSEQ multiplex PCR; TCRdb's copy has only in-frame clones and lacks some. The data hold under 95,000 clones, with approximately 85% observed a single time. The sequences come from peripheral blood, collected 28 days after the second AZD1222 dose. Receptor source: an adult who received the AZD1222 COVID-19 vaccine.

The CDR3 loop reads CASSQRGQTYTGELFF. The CDR3, as DNA: TGTGCCAGCAGTCAACGAGGACAGACTTACACCGGGGAGCTGTTTTTT. The chain couples TRBV3-1 (or the pseudogene TRBV3-2) to TRBJ2-2; D might be TRBD1 (6 bases). The germline V gene encodes CDR1 LGHDT and CDR2 YNNKEL (reference sequence). Deletions cut 6 bases from V and 3 bases from J, with 17 bases between. This CDR3 contains 16 residues.

The rearrangement joins TRBV15 to TRBJ2-1; D may correspond to TRBD1 or TRBD2 (5 bases each). Germline lookup yields CDR1 LNHNV and CDR2 YYDKDF (reference sequence). The CDR3 loop spans 14 amino acids. The germline V and J ends were trimmed by 5 bases and 1 base, with 9 bases remaining between them. CDR3 coding DNA: TGTGCCACCAGCCGAGGGGTTTCCTACAATGAGCAGTTCTTC. Its translation is CATSRGVSYNEQFF.

CDR3 residues: CASNVGGSSYEQYF. As DNA, the CDR3 is TGCGCCAGCAATGTGGGGGGGAGCTCCTACGAGCAGTACTTC. The gene calls are TRBV5-1 and TRBJ2-7, with 7 bases lining up with TRBD2. CDR1 and CDR2 from the germline V gene are SGHRS and YFSETQ. The CDR3 has 14 residues. Losses at the gene ends were 6 bases for V and 0 bases for J; bases not matched to a gene: 6.

The V call is TRBV27, the J call TRBJ1-5, with D possibly TRBD1 on 5 matching bases. This CDR3 has 17 amino acids. The germline V and J ends were trimmed by 3 bases and 4 bases, with 19 bases remaining between them. Per germline, CDR1 MNHEY and CDR2 SMNVEV (reference sequence). The CDR3 is CASSFQVGPQGNQPQHF. DNA of the CDR3: TGTGCCAGCAGTTTTCAGGTGGGACCCCAGGGAAATCAGCCCCAGCATTTT.